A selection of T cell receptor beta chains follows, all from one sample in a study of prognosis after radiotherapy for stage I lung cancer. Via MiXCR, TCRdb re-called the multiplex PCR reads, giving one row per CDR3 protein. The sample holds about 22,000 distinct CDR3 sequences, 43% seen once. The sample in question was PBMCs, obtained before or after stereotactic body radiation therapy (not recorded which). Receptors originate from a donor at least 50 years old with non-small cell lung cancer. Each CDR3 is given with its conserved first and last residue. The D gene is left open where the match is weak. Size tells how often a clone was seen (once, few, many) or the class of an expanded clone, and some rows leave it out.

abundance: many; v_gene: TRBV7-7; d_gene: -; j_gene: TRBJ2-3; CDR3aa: CASSQDRNTDTQYF; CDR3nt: TGTGCCAGCAGCCAGGACCGTAACACAGATACGCAGTATTTT
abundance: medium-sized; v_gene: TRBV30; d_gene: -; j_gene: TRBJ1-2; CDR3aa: CAYNEGQISTLNYGYTF; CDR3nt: TGTGCCTACAACGAAGGACAGATTTCTACACTGAACTATGGCTACACCTTC
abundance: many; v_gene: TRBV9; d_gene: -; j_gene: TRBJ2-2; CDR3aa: CASSYLGGLANTGELFF; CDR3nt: TGTGCCAGCAGCTACCTCGGGGGTCTCGCGAACACCGGGGAGCTGTTTTTT
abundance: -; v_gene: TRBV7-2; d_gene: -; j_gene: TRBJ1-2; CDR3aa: CASSLDTEANYGYTF; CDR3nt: TGTGCCAGCAGCTTAGATACAGAAGCTAACTATGGCTACACCTTC
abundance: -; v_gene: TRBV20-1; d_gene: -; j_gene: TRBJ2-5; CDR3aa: CSASSDTAKGTQYF; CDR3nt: TGCAGTGCTAGCTCAGACACTGCCAAAGGGACCCAGTACTTC
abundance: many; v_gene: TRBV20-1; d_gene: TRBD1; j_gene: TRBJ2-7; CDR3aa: CSASIRDRAGDEQYF; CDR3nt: TGCAGTGCCTCCATACGGGACAGGGCTGGGGACGAGCAGTACTTC
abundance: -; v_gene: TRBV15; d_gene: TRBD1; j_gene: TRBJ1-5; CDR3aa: CATSRGTGGYQPQHF; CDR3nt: TGTGCCACCAGCAGAGGGACAGGGGGGTATCAGCCCCAGCATTTT
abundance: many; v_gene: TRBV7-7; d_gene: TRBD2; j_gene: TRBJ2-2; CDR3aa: CASSIPREAGIGELFF; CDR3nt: TGTGCCAGCAGCATCCCTCGGGAGGCGGGTATCGGGGAGCTGTTTTTT
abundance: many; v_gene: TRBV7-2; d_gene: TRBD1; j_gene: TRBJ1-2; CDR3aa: CASSPGGLYGYTF; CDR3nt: TGTGCCAGCAGCCCAGGGGGCCTTTATGGCTACACCTTC
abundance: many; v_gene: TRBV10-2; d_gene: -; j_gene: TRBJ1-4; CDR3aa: CASRNTGLRNEKLFF; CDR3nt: TGCGCCAGCAGAAATACCGGGCTCCGGAATGAAAAACTGTTTTTT
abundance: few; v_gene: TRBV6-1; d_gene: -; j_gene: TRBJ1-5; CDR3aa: CASSEAFQGQPQHF; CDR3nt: TGTGCCAGCAGTGAAGCGTTTCAGGGTCAGCCCCAGCATTTT
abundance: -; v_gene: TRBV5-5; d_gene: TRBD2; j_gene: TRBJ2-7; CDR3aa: CASSFFRTSGRSEKYF; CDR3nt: TGTGCCAGCAGTTTTTTCCGGACTAGCGGGAGAAGCGAGAAGTACTTC
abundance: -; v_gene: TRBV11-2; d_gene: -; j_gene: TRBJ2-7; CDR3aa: CASSLGLPGWPNSYEQYF; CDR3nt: TGTGCCAGCAGCCTCGGACTCCCGGGGTGGCCGAACTCCTACGAGCAGTACTTC
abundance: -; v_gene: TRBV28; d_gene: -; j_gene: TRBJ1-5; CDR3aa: CATLVQAWPQHF; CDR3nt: TGTGCCACCCTAGTCCAGGCGTGGCCCCAGCATTTT
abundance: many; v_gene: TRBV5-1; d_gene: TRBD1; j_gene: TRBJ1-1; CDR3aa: CASSHGTGGANTEAFF; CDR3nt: TGCGCCAGCAGCCACGGGACAGGGGGCGCGAACACTGAAGCTTTCTTT
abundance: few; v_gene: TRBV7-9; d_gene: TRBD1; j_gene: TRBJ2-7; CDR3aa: CASSPGQGLYEQYF; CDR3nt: TGTGCCAGCAGCCCAGGACAGGGCCTCTACGAGCAGTACTTC
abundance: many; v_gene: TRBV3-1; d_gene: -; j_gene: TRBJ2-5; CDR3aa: CASSHRTTQYF; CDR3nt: TGTGCCAGCAGCCATCGTACGACCCAGTACTTC
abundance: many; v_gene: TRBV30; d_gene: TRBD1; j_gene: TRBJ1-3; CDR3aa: CAWSRGQGLNTIYF; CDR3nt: TGTGCCTGGAGTAGGGGACAGGGGTTGAACACCATATATTTT
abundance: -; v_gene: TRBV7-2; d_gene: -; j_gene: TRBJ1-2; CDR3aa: CTSSLASRTGLYGYAF; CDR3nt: TGTACCAGCAGCTTAGCCTCTCGTACCGGTTTATATGGCTACGCCTTC
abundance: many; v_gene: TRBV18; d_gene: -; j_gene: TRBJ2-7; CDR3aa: CASSPTGFGEQYF; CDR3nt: TGTGCCAGCTCACCGACCGGGTTTGGGGAGCAGTACTTC
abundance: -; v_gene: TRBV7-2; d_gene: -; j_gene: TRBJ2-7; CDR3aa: CASSLAWRADDQHF; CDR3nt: TGTGCCAGCAGCTTAGCTTGGCGGGCAGACGATCAGCACTTC
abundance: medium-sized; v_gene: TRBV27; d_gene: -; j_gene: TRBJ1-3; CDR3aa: CASSRYAGNTIYF; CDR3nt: TGTGCCAGCTCCCGGTATGCTGGAAACACCATATATTTT
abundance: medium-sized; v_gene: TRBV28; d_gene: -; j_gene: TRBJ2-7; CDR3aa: CASSLGGVYEQYF; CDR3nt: TGTGCCAGCAGTTTAGGAGGGGTCTACGAGCAGTACTTC
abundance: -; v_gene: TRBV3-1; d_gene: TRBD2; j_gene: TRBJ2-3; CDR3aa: CASSQPGTSGSLDTQYF; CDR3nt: TGTGCCAGCAGCCAACCCGGGACTAGCGGGAGTTTGGATACGCAGTATTTT
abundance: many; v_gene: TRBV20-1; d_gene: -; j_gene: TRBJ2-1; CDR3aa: CSARFLAHEQFF; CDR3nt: TGCAGTGCTAGGTTTCTAGCGCATGAGCAGTTCTTC
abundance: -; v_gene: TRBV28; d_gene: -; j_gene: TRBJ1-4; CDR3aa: CAISLRWATKLFF; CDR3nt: TGTGCCATCAGTTTGCGGTGGGCCACAAAACTGTTTTTT
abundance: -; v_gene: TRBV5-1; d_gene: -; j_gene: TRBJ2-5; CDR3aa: CASSQRGSWRETQYF; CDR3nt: TGCGCCAGCAGCCAACGCGGCTCGTGGCGAGAGACCCAGTACTTC
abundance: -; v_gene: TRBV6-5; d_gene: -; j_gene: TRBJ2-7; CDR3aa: CASSYSAGLSYEQYF; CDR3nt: TGTGCCAGCAGTTACTCGGCAGGGCTTTCCTACGAGCAGTACTTC
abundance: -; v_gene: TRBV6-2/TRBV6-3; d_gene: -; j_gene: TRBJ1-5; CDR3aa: CASRDGRADQPQHF; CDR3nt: TGTGCCAGCAGGGACGGCAGGGCGGATCAGCCCCAGCATTTT
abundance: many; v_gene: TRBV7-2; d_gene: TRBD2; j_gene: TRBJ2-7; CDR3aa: CASSPRLAGTPEQYF; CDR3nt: TGTGCCAGCAGCCCGAGACTAGCGGGGACGCCCGAGCAGTACTTC
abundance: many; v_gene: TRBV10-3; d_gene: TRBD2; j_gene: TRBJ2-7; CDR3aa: CAISPLAGGLTYEQYF; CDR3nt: TGTGCCATCAGTCCCCTAGCGGGAGGGTTGACCTACGAGCAGTACTTC
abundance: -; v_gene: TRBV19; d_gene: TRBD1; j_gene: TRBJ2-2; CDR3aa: CASSMKTGGQNTGELFF; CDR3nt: TGTGCCAGTAGTATGAAGACAGGGGGCCAGAACACCGGGGAGCTGTTTTTT
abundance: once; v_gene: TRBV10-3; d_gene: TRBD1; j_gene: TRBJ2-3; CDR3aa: CAIRTWTGEVTDKQYF; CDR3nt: TGTGCCATCAGAACCTGGACAGGGGAGGTCACAGATAAGCAGTATTTT
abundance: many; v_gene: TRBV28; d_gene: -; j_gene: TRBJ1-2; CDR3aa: CASSLDENYGYTF; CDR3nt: TGTGCCAGCAGTTTGGACGAAAACTATGGCTACACCTTC
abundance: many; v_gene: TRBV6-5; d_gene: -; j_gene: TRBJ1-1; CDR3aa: CASSWGGGIGNTEAFF; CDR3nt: TGTGCCAGCAGTTGGGGGGGGGGGATCGGGAACACTGAAGCTTTCTTT
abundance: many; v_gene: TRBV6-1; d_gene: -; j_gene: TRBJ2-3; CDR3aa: CASRKAVTDTQYF; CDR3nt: TGTGCCAGCAGGAAGGCAGTCACAGATACGCAGTATTTT
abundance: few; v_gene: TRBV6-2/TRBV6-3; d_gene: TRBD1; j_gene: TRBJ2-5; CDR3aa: CASSIYVQGSVDTQYF; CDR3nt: TGTGCCAGCAGTATCTACGTACAGGGGTCAGTGGATACCCAGTACTTC
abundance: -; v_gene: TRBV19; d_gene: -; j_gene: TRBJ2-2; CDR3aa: CASSIGSTGELFF; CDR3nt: TGTGCCAGTAGTATTGGGTCGACCGGGGAGCTGTTTTTT
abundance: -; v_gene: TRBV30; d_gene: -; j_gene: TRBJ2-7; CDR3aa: CAWIGLALNEQYF; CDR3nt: TGTGCCTGGATTGGGCTAGCGTTAAACGAGCAGTACTTC
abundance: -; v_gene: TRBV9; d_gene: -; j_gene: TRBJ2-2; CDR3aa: CDSSATGSHLNTGELFF; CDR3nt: TGTGACAGTAGCGCAACTGGTTCTCACCTGAACACCGGGGAGCTGTTTTTT
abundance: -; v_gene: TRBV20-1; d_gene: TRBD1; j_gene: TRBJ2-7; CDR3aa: CSATKVRRGTGYHEQYF; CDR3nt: TGCAGTGCAACAAAAGTGCGGAGGGGGACAGGGTATCACGAGCAGTACTTC
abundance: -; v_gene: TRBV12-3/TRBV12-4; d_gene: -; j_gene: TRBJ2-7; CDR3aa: CASSYIPAGHFYEQYF; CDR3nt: TGTGCCAGCAGTTACATCCCAGCGGGCCACTTCTACGAGCAGTACTTC
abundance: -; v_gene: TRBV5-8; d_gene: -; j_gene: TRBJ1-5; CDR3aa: CASSPLGNQPQHF; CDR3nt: TGTGCCAGCAGCCCACTGGGGAATCAGCCCCAGCATTTT
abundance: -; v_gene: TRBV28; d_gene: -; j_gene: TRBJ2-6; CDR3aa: CASSVEGGAGANVLTF; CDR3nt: TGTGCCAGCAGTGTAGAGGGGGGCGCTGGGGCCAACGTCCTGACTTTC
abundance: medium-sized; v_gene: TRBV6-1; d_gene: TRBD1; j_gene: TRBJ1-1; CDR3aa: CASSELQGANEAFF; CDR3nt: TGTGCCAGCAGTGAATTGCAGGGGGCTAATGAAGCTTTCTTT